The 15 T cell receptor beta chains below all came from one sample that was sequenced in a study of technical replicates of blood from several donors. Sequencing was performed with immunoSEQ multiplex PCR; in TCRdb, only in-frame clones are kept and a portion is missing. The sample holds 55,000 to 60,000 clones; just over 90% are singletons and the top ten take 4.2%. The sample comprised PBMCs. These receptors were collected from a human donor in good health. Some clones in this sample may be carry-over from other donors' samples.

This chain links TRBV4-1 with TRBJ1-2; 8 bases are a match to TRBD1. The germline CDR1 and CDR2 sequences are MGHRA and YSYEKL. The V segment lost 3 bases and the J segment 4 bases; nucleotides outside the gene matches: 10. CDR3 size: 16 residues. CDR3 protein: CASSQEQGELGYGYTF. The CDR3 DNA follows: TGCGCCAGCAGCCAGGAACAGGGGGAGCTGGGCTATGGCTACACCTTC.

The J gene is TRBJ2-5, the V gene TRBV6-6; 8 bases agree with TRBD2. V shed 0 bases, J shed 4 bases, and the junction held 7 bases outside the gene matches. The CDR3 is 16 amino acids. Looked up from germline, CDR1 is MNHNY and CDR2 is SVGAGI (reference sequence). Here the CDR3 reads CASSYSSWLAGETQYF. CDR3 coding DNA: TGTGCCAGCAGTTACTCGTCCTGGCTAGCGGGAGAGACCCAGTACTTC.

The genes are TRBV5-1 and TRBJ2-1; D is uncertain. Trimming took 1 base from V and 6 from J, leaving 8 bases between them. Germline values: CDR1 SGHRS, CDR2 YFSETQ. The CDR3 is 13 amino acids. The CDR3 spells CASSLLTGNEQFF. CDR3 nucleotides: TGCGCCAGCAGCTTGCTCACGGGCAATGAGCAGTTCTTC. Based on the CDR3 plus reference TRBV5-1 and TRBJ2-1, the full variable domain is KAGVTQTPRYLIKTRGQQVTLSCSPISGHRSVSWYQQTPGQGLQFLFEYFSETQRNKGNFPGRFSGRQFSNSRSEMNVSTLELGDSALYLCASSLLTGNEQFFGPGTRLTVL.

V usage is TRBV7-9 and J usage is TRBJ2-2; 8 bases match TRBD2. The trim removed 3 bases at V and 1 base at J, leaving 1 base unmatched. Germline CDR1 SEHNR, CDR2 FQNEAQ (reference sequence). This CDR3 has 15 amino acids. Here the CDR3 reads CASSFGTRNTGELFF. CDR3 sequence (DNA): TGTGCCAGCAGCTTTGGGACTAGGAACACCGGGGAGCTGTTTTTT.

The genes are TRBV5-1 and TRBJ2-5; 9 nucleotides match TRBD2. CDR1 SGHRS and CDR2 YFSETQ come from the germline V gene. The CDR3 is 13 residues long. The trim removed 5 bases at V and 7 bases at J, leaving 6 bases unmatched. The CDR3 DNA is TGCGCCAGCAGGACTAGCGGCGTTGGGACCCAGTACTTC. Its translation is CASRTSGVGTQYF.

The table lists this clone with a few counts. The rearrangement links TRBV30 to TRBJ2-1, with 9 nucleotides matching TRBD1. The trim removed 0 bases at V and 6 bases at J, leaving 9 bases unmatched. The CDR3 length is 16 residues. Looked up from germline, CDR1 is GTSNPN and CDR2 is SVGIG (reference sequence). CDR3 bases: TGTGCCTGGAGTGTACTTGGGACAGGGCTCGTCAATGAGCAGTTCTTC. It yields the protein CAWSVLGTGLVNEQFF.

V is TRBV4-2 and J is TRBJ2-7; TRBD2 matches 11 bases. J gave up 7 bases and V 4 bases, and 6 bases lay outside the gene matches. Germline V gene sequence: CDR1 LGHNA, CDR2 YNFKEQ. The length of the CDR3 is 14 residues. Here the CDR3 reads CASSPTSGEREQYF. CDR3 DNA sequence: TGTGCCAGCAGCCCGACTAGCGGGGAGAGGGAGCAGTACTTC.

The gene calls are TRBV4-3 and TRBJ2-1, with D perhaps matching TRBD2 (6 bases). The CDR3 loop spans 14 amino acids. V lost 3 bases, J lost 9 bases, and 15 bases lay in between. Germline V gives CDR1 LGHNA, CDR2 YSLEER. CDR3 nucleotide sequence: TGCGCCAGCAGCCAGGGACTGAAAACCCCTGAGCAGTTCTTC. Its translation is CASSQGLKTPEQFF.

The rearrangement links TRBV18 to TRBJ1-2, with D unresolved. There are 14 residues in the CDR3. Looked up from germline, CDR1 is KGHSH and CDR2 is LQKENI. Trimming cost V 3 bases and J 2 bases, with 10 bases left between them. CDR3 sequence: CASSPQEGNYGYTF. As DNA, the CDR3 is TGTGCCAGCTCACCGCAAGAGGGAAACTATGGCTACACCTTC.

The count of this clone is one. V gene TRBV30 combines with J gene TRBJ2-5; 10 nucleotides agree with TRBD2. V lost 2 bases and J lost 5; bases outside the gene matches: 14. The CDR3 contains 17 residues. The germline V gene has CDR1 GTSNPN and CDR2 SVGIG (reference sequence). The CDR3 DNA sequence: TGTGCCTGGAGTTCGCTTCTAGCGGGAGTAATCCACGAGACCCAGTACTTC. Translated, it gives CAWSSLLAGVIHETQYF.

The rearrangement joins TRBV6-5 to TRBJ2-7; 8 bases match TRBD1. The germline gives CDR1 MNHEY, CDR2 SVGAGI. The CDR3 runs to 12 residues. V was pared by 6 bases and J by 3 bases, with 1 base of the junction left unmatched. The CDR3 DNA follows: TGTGCCAGCAGCGGACAGGGCTACGAGCAGTACTTC. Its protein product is CASSGQGYEQYF.

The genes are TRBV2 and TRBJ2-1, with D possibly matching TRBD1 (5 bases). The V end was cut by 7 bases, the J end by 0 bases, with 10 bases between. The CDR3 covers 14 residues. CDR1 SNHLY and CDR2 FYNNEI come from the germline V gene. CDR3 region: CASIGAFSYNEQFF. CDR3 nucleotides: TGTGCCAGCATAGGGGCTTTCTCCTACAATGAGCAGTTCTTC. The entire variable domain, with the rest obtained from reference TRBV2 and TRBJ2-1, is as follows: EPEVTQTPSHQVTQMGQEVILRCVPISNHLYFYWYRQILGQKVEFLVSFYNNEISEKSEIFDDQFSVERPDGSNFTLKIRSTKLEDSAMYFCASIGAFSYNEQFFGPGTRLTVL.

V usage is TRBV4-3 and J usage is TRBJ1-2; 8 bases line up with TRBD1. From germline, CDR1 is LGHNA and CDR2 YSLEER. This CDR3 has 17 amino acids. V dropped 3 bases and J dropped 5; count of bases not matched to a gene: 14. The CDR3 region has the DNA TGCGCCAGCAGCCAGATGGGCGGGCAGGGGGCGGGATATGGCTACACCTTC. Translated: CASSQMGGQGAGYGYTF.

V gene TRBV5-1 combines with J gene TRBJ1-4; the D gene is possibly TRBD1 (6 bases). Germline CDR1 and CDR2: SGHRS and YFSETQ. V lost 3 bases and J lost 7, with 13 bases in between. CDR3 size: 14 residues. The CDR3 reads CASSSTGSGEKLFF. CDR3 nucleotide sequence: TGCGCCAGCAGCTCCACAGGGAGCGGTGAAAAACTGTTTTTT.

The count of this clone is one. The CDR3 is CASSEGTSKETQYF. Written as DNA, the CDR3 is TGTGCCAGCAGTGAAGGGACTAGCAAAGAGACCCAGTACTTC. The chain couples TRBV6-1 to TRBJ2-5; 8 nucleotides align to TRBD2. The CDR3 is made up of 14 amino acids. Trimming removed 1 base from V and 3 bases from J; junction bases left unmatched: 1. Germline CDR1 MNHNS, CDR2 SASEGT.